These T cell receptor beta chains were read from a single sample in a study of CD4 T cell repertoires in COVID-19. The repertoire was sequenced with immunoSEQ multiplex PCR; TCRdb's copy has only in-frame clones and lacks some. The table shows tens of thousands of clones, with approximately 83% occurring only once. The sample consisted of CD4+ T cells from peripheral blood, taken after recovery from COVID-19. These receptors all stem from a human donor who had COVID-19. CDR3s include the opening cysteine and the closing phenylalanine or tryptophan. Each record gives: clone size, J gene, V gene, CDR3 protein. A row's size may be missing; if present it is once, few, many or a size class.

once TRBJ2-7 TRBV28 CASFGLAGLTNYEQYF
. TRBJ2-5 TRBV6-5 CASGDRGETQYF
. TRBJ2-2 TRBV6-5 CASNRGNTGELFF
. TRBJ2-7 TRBV10-1 CASSVSSYEQYF
. TRBJ2-5 TRBV11-1 CASSFTGRMQETQYF
. TRBJ1-1 TRBV18 CASSPRVKSYEPEAFF
. TRBJ1-4 TRBV6-5 CASSKVGPAGEKLFF
. TRBJ2-5 TRBV5-4 CASSSLAGSMGTQYF
. TRBJ2-2 TRBV7-3 CASSVRETGELFF
. TRBJ1-6 TRBV4-2 CASSQVRDSPLHF
. TRBJ2-3 TRBV10-3 CAISESRDTQYF
. TRBJ1-1 TRBV12-3/TRBV12-4 CASSRVWAEAFF
. TRBJ1-1 TRBV6-5 CASTTTDRMAEAFF
. TRBJ2-5 TRBV5-8 CASSLGGRSGGREETQYF
. TRBJ2-3 TRBV27 CASSLKTYLDTQYF
few TRBJ2-7 TRBV19 CASAGGMPPYEQYF
. TRBJ2-3 TRBV24-1 CATSDPGQGSDTQYF
. TRBJ1-6 TRBV11-2 CASSFQENSPLHF
once TRBJ1-5 TRBV16 CASSPKGQGNQPQHF
. TRBJ2-7 TRBV3-1/TRBV3-2 CASSRDFLYEQYF
. TRBJ1-1 TRBV5-4 CASGTDGGMNTEAFF
few TRBJ1-1 TRBV12-3/TRBV12-4 CASSFRMNTEAFF
few TRBJ2-1 TRBV28 CASLYSGQGGGEQFF
. TRBJ1-4 TRBV28 CASSAGGTGSNEKLFF
. TRBJ1-2 TRBV6-6 CATTGGQAYGYTF
. TRBJ2-7 TRBV14 CASSPGFYEQYF
. TRBJ1-2 TRBV28 CASNTNYGYTF
. TRBJ2-1 TRBV6-1 CASSEVGLEQFF
. TRBJ2-5 TRBV27 CASSPGDSIETQYF
. TRBJ2-2 TRBV7-2 CASSPDRAGGELFF
. TRBJ1-6 TRBV6-5 CASSYSPGGYNSPLHF
. TRBJ2-1 TRBV19 CASSTQTPTRQEGNEQFF
once TRBJ2-1 TRBV12-3/TRBV12-4 CASTLLYNEQFF
once TRBJ2-5 TRBV6-5 CASRTSGGLGETQYF
. TRBJ1-5 TRBV7-6 CASSAQDRGYQPQHF
. TRBJ2-1 TRBV13 CASSQGLSEQFF
few TRBJ2-1 TRBV7-3 CASSLTSGQGNSNEQFF
. TRBJ2-1 TRBV3-1/TRBV3-2 CASSQGVDRNSYNEQFF
. TRBJ2-1 TRBV5-6 CASRGDYYNEQFF
. TRBJ1-1 TRBV6-6 CASSHGPGQGFSAEAFF
few TRBJ2-5 TRBV7-8 CASSLGGLPQETQYF
. TRBJ1-1 TRBV19 CASSIARDTEAFF